The 28 T cell receptor beta chains in this list originate from one sample, sequenced in a study of T cells after yellow fever vaccination. TCRdb ran MiXCR on the 5' RACE reads and lists one entry per CDR3 protein. This table holds under 550,000 distinct CDR3 sequences, less than 25% found once. This specimen was PBMCs, taken about 20 days after the first yellow fever vaccination. The receptor set was obtained from a man aged 18 to 35 who received the YFV17D yellow fever vaccine.

V usage is TRBV20-1 and J usage is TRBJ1-5, with D perhaps matching TRBD1 (5 bases). The V end was cut by 8 bases, the J end by 0 bases, with 8 bases between. This CDR3 region has 12 residues. Germline V CDR1 and CDR2: DFQATT, SNEGSKA (reference sequence). CDR3 loop: CSLGHSNQPQHF. CDR3 DNA sequence: TGCAGTCTGGGGCATAGCAATCAGCCCCAGCATTTT.

The table lists this clonotype with a few counts. J is TRBJ2-3 and V is TRBV6-1; 7 bases agree with TRBD1. The CDR3 runs 14 residues. Germline trimming cut 4 bases from V and 2 bases from J; bases unmatched to any gene: 3. CDR1 and CDR2 from the germline V gene are MNHNS and SASEGT. CDR3: CASSVDRPTDTQYF. DNA for the CDR3: TGTGCCAGCAGTGTGGACAGGCCCACAGATACGCAGTATTTT.

The chain links TRBV4-3 to TRBJ1-1; D unclear. There are 14 residues in the CDR3. Trimming cost V 0 bases and J 9 bases, with 14 bases left between them. The germline CDR1 and CDR2 sequences are LGHNA and YSLEER. CDR3 sequence: CASSQDRTIRQAFF. CDR3 DNA sequence: TGCGCCAGCAGCCAAGATCGGACTATCAGGCAAGCTTTCTTT.

This clonotype was detected many times. The V call is TRBV7-8, the J call TRBJ2-1; TRBD2 agrees at 13 bases. The germline gives CDR1 SGHVS, CDR2 FQNEAQ. V gave up 6 bases and J gave up 7 bases; unmatched junction bases: 6. The CDR3 spans 15 residues. The CDR3 is CASSRTSGGANEQFF. CDR3 nucleotides: TGTGCCAGCAGTCGCACTAGCGGGGGGGCAAATGAGCAGTTCTTC.

This clonotype has only a few counts. The chain uses TRBV28 and TRBJ2-7; D is perhaps TRBD1 (6 bases). The CDR3 totals 15 residues. V lost 5 bases and J lost 2, with 16 bases in between. Germline V gives CDR1 MDHEN, CDR2 SYDVKM. For the CDR3, the DNA is TGTGCCAGCAGTCCTACAGGGTTACAAACCTACGAGCAGTACGTC. It codes for CASSPTGLQTYEQYV.

This chain links TRBV7-2 with TRBJ2-7, with no clear D. This CDR3 is 15 amino acids long. Germline-derived CDR1 and CDR2 are SGHTA and FQGNSA. The V end lost 5 bases, the J end lost 0 bases, and 14 bases lay between the germline ends. CDR3 DNA sequence: TGTGCCAGCAGCCGAGACAATATCGCCTCCTACGAGCAGTACTTC. Translation gives CASSRDNIASYEQYF.

This clonotype came up once. The genes are TRBV6-5 and TRBJ2-5; D gene ambiguous. Germline CDR1 is MNHEY and CDR2 is SVGAGI. V was trimmed by 0 bases and J by 0 bases, leaving 8 bases between them. The CDR3 has 15 residues. CDR3: CASSYSIRDQETQYF. CDR3 in DNA: TGTGCCAGCAGTTACTCGATACGAGACCAAGAGACCCAGTACTTC.

This clonotype has a handful of counts. In DNA, the CDR3 is TGCAGCGCCTGGGACGGTTATAATTCACCCCTCCACTTT. It codes for CSAWDGYNSPLHF. The chain is built from TRBV29-1 and TRBJ1-6; possibly TRBD1 for D (5 bases). The germline V gene encodes CDR1 SQVTM and CDR2 ANQGSEA. The CDR3 loop spans 13 amino acids. The ends were cut back, 7 bases at V and 4 bases at J, with 11 bases in the middle.

This clonotype has just a few counts. The V gene is TRBV5-1, the J gene TRBJ1-1; 11 nucleotides match TRBD1. The CDR3 runs to 15 residues. Trimming at V came to 5 bases and at J to 1 base, leaving 4 bases not matched to a gene. Germline CDR1 reads SGHRS; CDR2 reads YFSETQ. CDR3 sequence reads: CASRRTGGANTEAFF. CDR3 sequence (DNA): TGCGCCAGCAGGAGGACAGGGGGCGCGAACACTGAAGCTTTCTTT.

The sample holds many counts of this clonotype. A read error may produce the germline difference seen at one junction end. The chain has TRBV27 and TRBJ2-5, with D possibly matching TRBD1 (5 bases). The CDR3 has 13 residues. Germline V gives CDR1 MNHEY, CDR2 SMNVEV (reference sequence). The CDR3 loop is CASSPTIGVLRYF. CDR3 nucleotides: TGTGCCAGCAGCCCGACGATAGGGGTCCTTCGTTATTTC.

The rearrangement links TRBV15 to TRBJ2-1; D is possibly TRBD2 (6 bases). The V gene lost 1 base and the J gene lost 3 bases, with 13 bases spanning the gap. Germline V gene lookup returns CDR1 LNHNV and CDR2 YYDKDF (reference sequence). The CDR3 has 16 residues. CDR3 nucleotides: TGTGCCACCAGCAGAGGGGCTAGCGTGGGCTACAATGAGCAGTTCTTC. Protein: CATSRGASVGYNEQFF. Using reference TRBV15 and TRBJ2-1 for the parts outside the CDR3, the full variable domain is DAMVIQNPRYQVTQFGKPVTLSCSQTLNHNVMYWYQQKSSQAPKLLFHYYDKDFNNEADTPDNFQSRRPNTSFCFLDIRSPGLGDTAMYLCATSRGASVGYNEQFFGPGTRLTVL.

The sample holds a few counts of this clonotype. The CDR3 spells CASSQDTGVWAGGYTF. CDR3 nucleotides: TGTGCCAGCAGCCAAGATACGGGGGTATGGGCTGGTGGCTACACCTTC. The gene calls are TRBV14 and TRBJ1-2; D possibly corresponds to TRBD1 (5 bases). V shed 0 bases and J shed 7 bases, with 18 bases lying between them. This CDR3 is 16 amino acids long. CDR1 is SGHDN, CDR2 FVKESK, per germline.

This chain connects TRBV11-2 to TRBJ1-1; D remains unclear. The length of the CDR3 is 17 residues. Germline CDR1 and CDR2: SGHAT and FQNNGV. V was clipped by 5 bases and J by 1 base, with 20 bases between them. The CDR3 region has the DNA TGTGCCAGCAGCACCCGTTATGAAACAGCTGGGAACACTGAAGCTTTCTTT. Translated: CASSTRYETAGNTEAFF. The variable domain in full, completed from reference TRBV11-2 and TRBJ1-1, reads EAGVAQSPRYKIIEKRQSVAFWCNPISGHATLYWYQQILGQGPKLLIQFQNNGVVDDSQLPKDRFSAERLKGVDSTLKIQPAKLEDSAVYLCASSTRYETAGNTEAFFGQGTRLTVV.

This clonotype has a handful of counts. The J gene is TRBJ1-5, the V gene TRBV12-3 or TRBV12-4; D remains ambiguous. Between the trimmed V and J ends, which lost 7 bases and 4 bases, there was a span of 14 bases. The CDR3 contains 14 residues. CDR3 DNA sequence: TGTGCCAGCATGGTAAGCAGGACGAATCAGCCCCAGCATTTT. This sequence encodes CASMVSRTNQPQHF.

The chain employs TRBV5-6 and TRBJ2-7; the D is unclear. Trimming removed 3 bases from V and 2 bases from J, with 15 bases in between. Germline-derived CDR1 and CDR2 are SGHDT and YYEEEE. There are 15 residues in the CDR3. The CDR3 protein is CASSSPSIRTYEQYF. For the CDR3, the DNA is TGTGCCAGCAGCTCCCCGAGTATTAGGACCTACGAGCAGTACTTC.

The rearrangement joins TRBV7-2 to TRBJ2-2; D gene ambiguous. Trimming took 5 bases from V and 7 from J, leaving 14 bases between them. Germline lookup yields CDR1 SGHTA and CDR2 FQGNSA. The CDR3 runs to 14 residues. CDR3 loop: CASSLLVAGGELFF. CDR3 in DNA: TGTGCCAGCAGCCTCCTTGTGGCCGGCGGGGAGCTGTTTTTT.

This clonotype was counted a few times. In DNA, the CDR3 is TGTGCCAGCAGTTTATTCCCGGGAGGAGTTCAGCCCCAGCATTTT. Its protein product is CASSLFPGGVQPQHF. V is TRBV27 and J is TRBJ1-5, with D unclear. Germline values: CDR1 MNHEY, CDR2 SMNVEV (reference sequence). CDR3 size: 15 residues. Deletions cut 1 base from V and 6 bases from J, with 13 bases between.

The chain uses TRBV5-1 and TRBJ1-1, with D unclear. The CDR3 has 16 residues. Trimming took off 1 base at V and 5 bases at J, with 18 bases between the two ends. Germline V gives CDR1 SGHRS, CDR2 YFSETQ. In DNA, the CDR3 is TGCGCCAGCAGCTTGAACCCAGCATGGGTAGGGACTGAAGCTTTCTTT. This sequence encodes CASSLNPAWVGTEAFF. The variable domain in full, completed from reference TRBV5-1 and TRBJ1-1, reads KAGVTQTPRYLIKTRGQQVTLSCSPISGHRSVSWYQQTPGQGLQFLFEYFSETQRNKGNFPGRFSGRQFSNSRSEMNVSTLELGDSALYLCASSLNPAWVGTEAFFGQGTRLTVV.

The V call is TRBV29-1, the J call TRBJ2-2; tentatively, D is TRBD2 (6 bases). Germline lookup yields CDR1 SQVTM and CDR2 ANQGSEA. Trimming cost V 1 base and J 3 bases, with 12 bases left between them. The CDR3 totals 15 residues. CDR3 DNA: TGCAGCGTTGAAGGGGCCCCGGGGGACACCGGGGAGCTGTTTTTT. This codes for CSVEGAPGDTGELFF.

In its sample, this clonotype was seen a few times. The V gene is TRBV5-1, the J gene TRBJ2-3; D is ambiguous. Trimming took off 2 bases at V and 3 bases at J, with 7 bases between the two ends. The CDR3 length is 13 residues. Germline V gene sequence: CDR1 SGHRS, CDR2 YFSETQ. The DNA for the CDR3 is TGCGCCAGCAGCTTCCCACCGACAGATACGCAGTATTTT. Translated, it gives CASSFPPTDTQYF.

This clonotype was counted a few times. The rearrangement joins TRBV30 to TRBJ2-7, with D unresolved. Looked up from germline, CDR1 is GTSNPN and CDR2 is SVGIG (reference sequence). V lost 1 base, J lost 3 bases, and 10 bases lay in between. The CDR3 length is 13 residues. The CDR3 sequence is CAWSALINYEQYF. CDR3 nucleotide sequence: TGTGCCTGGAGTGCCCTTATAAACTACGAGCAGTACTTC.

This clonotype has only a few counts. The J gene is TRBJ2-1, the V gene TRBV20-1; unclear D gene. The length of the CDR3 is 14 residues. CDR1 DFQATT and CDR2 SNEGSKA come from the germline V gene (reference sequence). Trimming stripped 3 bases from V and 0 bases from J, with 9 bases between. CDR3 loop: CSASHGASYNEQFF. CDR3 DNA sequence: TGCAGTGCTAGTCACGGAGCCTCCTACAATGAGCAGTTCTTC.

This clonotype was recorded a few times. The chain carries TRBV25-1 and TRBJ2-5; TRBD2 aligns across 7 bases. Looked up from germline, CDR1 is MGHDK and CDR2 is SYGVNS. With V trimmed by 3 bases and J by 5 bases, 9 bases remained unmatched. The CDR3 spans 15 residues. CDR3 amino acids: CASSEGTNPRETQYF. The CDR3 DNA reads TGTGCCAGCAGTGAGGGGACTAATCCAAGGGAGACCCAGTACTTC.

This clonotype was picked up a small number of times. The chain has TRBV6-2 or TRBV6-3 and TRBJ1-1; D not resolved. The CDR3 extends over 13 amino acids. Deletions cut 2 bases from V and 4 bases from J, with 8 bases between. Germline V gene lookup returns CDR1 MNHEY and CDR2 SVGEGT. In DNA form, the CDR3 reads TGTGCCAGCAGTTACAGGGCCGGCACTGAAGCTTTCTTT. This translates into CASSYRAGTEAFF.

This clonotype was counted only a few times. The V gene is TRBV6-5, the J gene TRBJ1-6; no definite D call. The CDR3 is 15 amino acids. V was shortened by 7 bases and J by 6 bases, with 16 bases between the two germline ends. Germline lookup yields CDR1 MNHEY and CDR2 SVGAGI. The CDR3 DNA sequence: TGTGCCAGCATGGTCTCCGTGGGAGCTAATTCACCCCTCCACTTT. This codes for CASMVSVGANSPLHF.

V gene TRBV6-5 combines with J gene TRBJ1-5; D not certain. The V gene lost 0 bases and the J gene lost 6 bases, with 9 bases spanning the gap. CDR1 MNHEY and CDR2 SVGAGI come from the germline V gene. The length of the CDR3 is 14 residues. CDR3 DNA sequence: TGTGCCAGCAGTTACTCGGGTATCGGTCAGCCCCAGCATTTT. This codes for CASSYSGIGQPQHF.

The chain combines TRBV19 with TRBJ1-5; D not resolved. CDR1 and CDR2 (germline): LNHDA, SQIVND (reference sequence). The CDR3 is made up of 14 amino acids. V was cut by 7 bases and J by 2 bases, with 12 bases left in between. The CDR3, as DNA: TGTGCCAGTACGAAGGAGTTGCGCAATCAGCCCCAGCATTTT. Translated: CASTKELRNQPQHF.

This clonotype was seen only a few times. This chain joins TRBV6-2 or TRBV6-3 and TRBJ1-1; D remains ambiguous. CDR3 length equals 15 residues. Germline V CDR1 and CDR2: MNHEY, SVGEGT. Trimming took 0 bases from V and 6 from J, leaving 14 bases between them. CDR3 protein: CASSYSTPPAPEAFF. For the CDR3, the DNA is TGTGCCAGCAGTTACTCGACCCCCCCAGCCCCTGAAGCTTTCTTT.